Presented here are 27 T cell receptor beta chains from one specimen sequenced in a study of T-cell reconstitution after alpha-beta-depleted transplantation in children. TCRbeta library construction was performed incorporating unique molecular identifiers. MiXCR, run by TCRdb on the PCR reads, gives a single entry per CDR3 protein. The table shows 150,000 to 200,000 distinct CDR3 sequences, with around 6.8% occurring only once. Sequences were derived from PBMCs from the stem cell graft donor, sampled from the stem cell graft. The receptors were gathered from a human donor who donated a stem cell graft to a child with Wiskott-Aldrich syndrome.

Many counts were recorded for this clonotype. V usage is TRBV7-9 and J usage is TRBJ2-1; TRBD1 aligns across 10 bases. V lost 7 bases, J lost 7 bases, and 10 bases stayed unmatched. CDR3 length equals 15 residues. CDR1 SEHNR and CDR2 FQNEAQ come from the germline V gene (reference sequence). The CDR3 here is CASIPGTGALNEQFF. The CDR3 DNA sequence: TGTGCCAGCATCCCCGGGACAGGGGCTCTAAATGAGCAGTTCTTC.

This clonotype was detected many times. The chain carries TRBV5-5 and TRBJ1-2; unclear D gene. The CDR3 consists of 16 residues. Germline loops: CDR1 SGHKS, CDR2 YYEKEE (reference sequence). V gave up 0 bases and J gave up 5 bases, with 17 bases separating them. The CDR3 DNA reads TGTGCCAGCAGCTTGGCCTCGGCCGCAGTAGTATATGGCTACACCTTC. Encoded protein: CASSLASAAVVYGYTF.

CDR3 DNA sequence: TGTGCCAGCACCTCCGGGACAGGGCATTTGTCGGGGTACTTC. It encodes CASTSGTGHLSGYF. The chain carries TRBV7-8 and TRBJ2-7; 9 bases line up with TRBD1. V lost 7 bases to trimming and J lost 12 bases; unmatched junction nucleotides: 16. Germline assignment: CDR1 SGHVS and CDR2 FQNEAQ. The CDR3 totals 14 residues.

Many counts were recorded for this clonotype. This chain uses TRBV12-3 or TRBV12-4 with TRBJ2-1; 8 bases map to TRBD2. V gave up 6 bases and J gave up 4 bases; unmatched junction bases: 8. This CDR3 has 15 amino acids. The CDR3 DNA reads as TGTGCCAGCAGGGCCCGGGCGGGGGGTTACAATGAGCAGTTCTTC. It is translated as CASRARAGGYNEQFF.

This clonotype was picked up many times. This chain links TRBV6-5 with TRBJ2-1; 7 nucleotides match TRBD2. CDR3 length equals 14 residues. V lost 10 bases and J lost 3; bases outside the gene matches: 9. CDR1 MNHEY and CDR2 SVGAGI come from the germline V gene. CDR3 loop: CATRGEGNYNEQFF. CDR3 nucleotides: TGTGCCACCCGCGGGGAGGGTAACTACAATGAGCAGTTCTTC.

The V call is TRBV2, the J call TRBJ1-2, with D uncertain. Trimming took 2 bases from V and 8 from J, leaving 15 bases between them. This CDR3 is built from 14 residues. Germline V lookup: CDR1 SNHLY, CDR2 FYNNEI. Here the CDR3 reads CASSEQRGGQGYTF. In DNA, the CDR3 is TGTGCCAGCAGTGAACAGAGAGGCGGGCAGGGCTACACCTTC.

A few counts support this clonotype. The rearrangement uses TRBV12-3 or TRBV12-4 and TRBJ1-5; D remains ambiguous. The CDR3 length is 15 residues. Trimming shortened V by 5 bases and J by 4 bases, and 15 bases separated the two germline ends. Here the CDR3 DNA reads TGTGCCAGCAGTGCCGGGTCCGGGGAAAATCAGCCCCAGCATTTT. This sequence encodes CASSAGSGENQPQHF.

There are many counts of this clonotype. The chain uses TRBV5-1 and TRBJ2-7; maybe TRBD1 (6 bases). Trimming shortened V by 6 bases and J by 5 bases, and 12 bases separated the two germline ends. The CDR3 loop spans 12 amino acids. Germline loops: CDR1 SGHRS, CDR2 YFSETQ. The CDR3 here is CASTERGNEQYF. The CDR3 DNA sequence: TGCGCCAGCACCGAGAGGGGGAACGAGCAGTACTTC. Filled out from reference TRBV5-1 and TRBJ2-7, the complete variable domain reads KAGVTQTPRYLIKTRGQQVTLSCSPISGHRSVSWYQQTPGQGLQFLFEYFSETQRNKGNFPGRFSGRQFSNSRSEMNVSTLELGDSALYLCASTERGNEQYFGPGTRLTVT.

The chain's CDR3 is CASSPPGTLTYNEQFF. CDR3 nucleotide sequence: TGTGCCAGCAGCCCCCCCGGTACCTTGACCTACAATGAGCAGTTCTTC. The J gene is TRBJ2-1, the V gene TRBV7-9; D gene ambiguous. This CDR3 region has 16 residues. The V end lost 5 bases, the J end lost 2 bases, and 16 bases lay between the germline ends. CDR1 and CDR2 (germline): SEHNR, FQNEAQ (reference sequence). The full variable domain, rest sourced from reference TRBV7-9 and TRBJ2-1, is DTGVSQNPRHKITKRGQNVTFRCDPISEHNRLYWYRQTLGQGPEFLTYFQNEAQLEKSRLLSDRFSAERPKGSFSTLEIQRTEQGDSAMYLCASSPPGTLTYNEQFFGPGTRLTVL.

Ten or more counts support this clonotype. The chain carries TRBV20-1 and TRBJ2-3; 10 bases align to TRBD2. There are 16 residues in the CDR3. CDR1 and CDR2 from the germline V gene are DFQATT and SNEGSKA (reference sequence). Trimming cost V 6 bases and J 5 bases; bases outside gene matches: 14. DNA of the CDR3: TGCAGTGCCCCAAACCCAACTAGCGGGAAAAAAGATACGCAGTATTTT. Protein: CSAPNPTSGKKDTQYF.

This clonotype showed up many times. The chain carries TRBV15 and TRBJ2-5; 7 bases agree with TRBD1. V trimming: 5 bases; J trimming: 1 base; junction bases outside the gene matches: 7. The CDR3 runs to 15 residues. Germline V gene data show CDR1 as LNHNV and CDR2 as YYDKDF (reference sequence). The CDR3 is CATSGKGAGQETQYF. CDR3 DNA sequence: TGTGCCACCAGCGGGAAGGGGGCCGGCCAAGAGACCCAGTACTTC.

This clonotype was recorded many times. The chain has TRBV29-1 and TRBJ2-7; the D is unclear. The germline CDR1 and CDR2 sequences are SQVTM and ANQGSEA. This CDR3 region has 12 residues. Trimming left V 5 bases short and J 2 bases short, with 10 bases between. Here the CDR3 reads CSVRNSAYEQYF. For the CDR3, the DNA is TGCAGCGTTCGGAACAGCGCCTACGAGCAGTACTTC.

Ten or more counts support this clonotype. The rearrangement joins TRBV5-1 to TRBJ2-1; 11 nucleotides match TRBD2. The V gene end was trimmed by 4 bases and the J gene end by 2 bases; junction bases not matched to a gene: 5. CDR1 and CDR2 (germline): SGHRS, YFSETQ. This CDR3 region has 16 residues. The CDR3 region has the DNA TGCGCCAGCAGCCTCGGGACTAGCGGACCCTACAATGAGCAGTTCTTC. This translates into CASSLGTSGPYNEQFF.

This clonotype was detected ten times or more. This chain links TRBV7-2 with TRBJ2-5; 8 bases agree with TRBD2. CDR3 size: 16 residues. Germline CDR1 and CDR2: SGHTA and FQGNSA. Unmatched junction bases numbered 9, after V lost 1 base and J lost 5 bases. The CDR3 loop is CASSLDGRGGPETQYF. The CDR3 nucleotides read TGTGCCAGCAGCTTAGATGGACGGGGGGGCCCGGAGACCCAGTACTTC. Filled out from reference TRBV7-2 and TRBJ2-5, the complete variable domain reads GAGVSQSPSNKVTEKGKDVELRCDPISGHTALYWYRQSLGQGLEFLIYFQGNSAPDKSGLPSDRFSAERTGGSVSTLTIQRTQQEDSAVYLCASSLDGRGGPETQYFGPGTRLLVL.

The V and J genes are TRBV12-3 or TRBV12-4 and TRBJ2-7, with 8 bases fitting TRBD1. J was trimmed by 4 bases and V by 6 bases; bases with no gene match: 2. The CDR3 is made up of 12 amino acids. CDR3: CASRRDRYEQYF. CDR3 bases: TGTGCCAGCAGACGGGACAGGTACGAGCAGTACTTC.

This clonotype was found many times. The genes are TRBV6-5 and TRBJ2-4; tentative D call: TRBD1 (5 bases). The CDR3 is 14 amino acids. Germline loops: CDR1 MNHEY, CDR2 SVGAGI. The ends were cut back, 2 bases at V and 5 bases at J, with 10 bases in the middle. CDR3 nucleotides: TGTGCCAGCAGTTACGGCCAGGGTGAAAACATTCAGTACTTC. It codes for CASSYGQGENIQYF.

The rearrangement uses TRBV5-1 and TRBJ1-4; no reliable D call. The CDR3 covers 15 residues. The V gene lost 0 bases and the J gene lost 4 bases, with 10 bases spanning the gap. The V gene's germline CDR1 is SGHRS and CDR2 YFSETQ. The CDR3 protein is CASSLGRPGNEKLFF. For the CDR3, the DNA is TGCGCCAGCAGCTTGGGACGGCCGGGTAATGAAAAACTGTTTTTT. The variable domain in full, completed from reference TRBV5-1 and TRBJ1-4, reads KAGVTQTPRYLIKTRGQQVTLSCSPISGHRSVSWYQQTPGQGLQFLFEYFSETQRNKGNFPGRFSGRQFSNSRSEMNVSTLELGDSALYLCASSLGRPGNEKLFFGSGTQLSVL.

This clonotype showed up many times. V and J are TRBV5-1 and TRBJ2-7; 11 bases agree with TRBD1. The CDR3 totals 16 residues. V dropped 2 bases and J dropped 7; count of bases not matched to a gene: 11. Germline CDR1 SGHRS, CDR2 YFSETQ. This chain's CDR3 is CASSFEWTGGWGEQYF. In nucleotides, the CDR3 is TGCGCCAGCAGCTTTGAATGGACAGGGGGCTGGGGGGAGCAGTACTTC. The full variable domain, with the rest looked up from reference TRBV5-1 and TRBJ2-7, is KAGVTQTPRYLIKTRGQQVTLSCSPISGHRSVSWYQQTPGQGLQFLFEYFSETQRNKGNFPGRFSGRQFSNSRSEMNVSTLELGDSALYLCASSFEWTGGWGEQYFGPGTRLTVT.

This sequence joins TRBV5-1 and TRBJ2-5, with 12 bases lining up with TRBD1. This CDR3 region has 15 residues. Trimming cost V 3 bases and J 5 bases; bases outside gene matches: 5. The germline V gene encodes CDR1 SGHRS and CDR2 YFSETQ. CDR3: CASSSGTGGPETQYF. Written as DNA, the CDR3 is TGCGCCAGCAGCTCCGGGACAGGGGGCCCGGAGACCCAGTACTTC.

This clonotype was seen more than once but under ten times. This rearrangement joins TRBV11-2 to TRBJ2-1; 15 nucleotides match TRBD2. The germline V gene has CDR1 SGHAT and CDR2 FQNNGV. The V gene end was trimmed by 8 bases and the J gene end by 4 bases; junction bases not matched to a gene: 0. CDR3 size: 14 residues. This CDR3 reads CASGTSGRYNEQFF. CDR3 DNA sequence: TGTGCCAGCGGGACTAGCGGGAGGTACAATGAGCAGTTCTTC. Filled out from reference TRBV11-2 and TRBJ2-1, the complete variable domain reads EAGVAQSPRYKIIEKRQSVAFWCNPISGHATLYWYQQILGQGPKLLIQFQNNGVVDDSQLPKDRFSAERLKGVDSTLKIQPAKLEDSAVYLCASGTSGRYNEQFFGPGTRLTVL.

This clonotype appeared a few times. The CDR3 DNA reads as TGTGCCAGCAGCCAAGTGACAGGGGGCGATGGCTACACCTTC. Its protein is CASSQVTGGDGYTF. J is TRBJ1-2 and V is TRBV14; TRBD1 aligns across 10 bases. Trimming removed 1 base from V and 6 bases from J; junction bases left unmatched: 2. There are 14 residues in the CDR3. Germline CDR1 reads SGHDN; CDR2 reads FVKESK.

This clonotype was picked up many times. V and J are TRBV12-3 or TRBV12-4 and TRBJ1-2; a possible D gene is TRBD1 (5 bases). This CDR3 is 14 amino acids long. V lost 4 bases to trimming and J lost 2 bases, with 11 bases between them. CDR3 sequence: CASSSRQTNYGYTF. DNA of the CDR3: TGTGCCAGCAGTTCCAGACAGACCAACTATGGCTACACCTTC.

This clonotype was seen many times. The rearrangement joins TRBV11-2 to TRBJ2-7; D is possibly TRBD1 (5 bases). Germline V gene data show CDR1 as SGHAT and CDR2 as FQNNGV. V was clipped by 0 bases and J by 3 bases, with 9 bases between them. The CDR3 contains 14 residues. The CDR3 loop is CASSLEGAVYEQYF. CDR3 coding DNA: TGTGCCAGCAGCTTAGAAGGGGCAGTCTACGAGCAGTACTTC.

This clonotype was observed at least ten times. This chain links TRBV6-5 with TRBJ2-1; D is unresolved. Germline lookup yields CDR1 MNHEY and CDR2 SVGAGI. V lost 2 bases to trimming and J lost 3 bases, with 5 bases between them. The CDR3 is 13 amino acids. The CDR3 bases are TGTGCCAGCAGTTACACGGGCTACAATGAGCAGTTCTTC. It is translated as CASSYTGYNEQFF.

This clonotype came up many times. The CDR3 sequence: CASTMTGTETQYF. The DNA for the CDR3 is TGTGCCAGCACTATGACAGGAACGGAGACCCAGTACTTC. The V call is TRBV7-2, the J call TRBJ2-5, with a tentative D call TRBD1 (6 bases). The CDR3 contains 13 residues. The germline V and J ends were trimmed by 7 bases and 5 bases, with 14 bases remaining between them. From germline, CDR1 is SGHTA and CDR2 FQGNSA.

Ten or more counts support this clonotype. CDR3 region: CASSPNVDSPLHF. CDR3 in DNA: TGTGCCAGCAGCCCGAACGTGGATTCACCCCTCCACTTT. The gene calls are TRBV5-6 and TRBJ1-6; D call uncertain. Deletions cut 4 bases from V and 8 bases from J, with 10 bases between. The germline gives CDR1 SGHDT, CDR2 YYEEEE. The CDR3 covers 13 residues.

This clonotype was observed at least ten times. The chain joins TRBV6-9 to TRBJ1-5; perhaps TRBD1 as D (6 bases). The V and J ends lost 8 bases and 3 bases respectively, with 20 bases between them. The length of the CDR3 is 16 residues. In germline, CDR1 is MNHGY, CDR2 SVAAGI. CDR3 sequence (DNA): TGTGCCAGCCTATCCAAGGGGGTGGTTGACAATCAGCCCCAGCATTTT. Amino acid sequence: CASLSKGVVDNQPQHF.